These T cell receptor beta chains were read from a single sample in a study of cytomegalovirus exposure and HLA in healthy donors. Some clones are missing from TCRdb's copy, which holds only in-frame ones; the method was immunoSEQ multiplex PCR. This sample has some 170,000 clones; around nine tenths occur once, and the top ten carry less than 3%. The sample taken for sequencing was PBMCs. The receptors stem from a man aged 18 to 29 in good health and CMV-seropositive. CDR3s include the opening cysteine and the closing phenylalanine or tryptophan. The size field is filled for only some rows; it gives once, few, many or a size class.

V	size	J	CDR3
TRBV28	.	TRBJ2-7	CASTLGLAASYEQYF
TRBV4-3	.	TRBJ1-1	CASSQDPSGIPNTEAFF
TRBV6-4	.	TRBJ2-1	CASSDGTTKQFF
TRBV7-2	.	TRBJ1-5	CASSLAGGNNQPQHF
TRBV5-6	few	TRBJ1-3	CASSIGTGSGNTIYF
TRBV9	.	TRBJ2-1	CASSVEGVTAKYNEQFF
TRBV4-3	.	TRBJ2-5	CASSQEGGTWGTGETQYF
TRBV28	once	TRBJ2-7	CASSLPITFADITYEQYF
TRBV28	.	TRBJ2-1	CASTMGGGKGYNEQFF
TRBV4-1	.	TRBJ2-4	CASSQVGDSQNIQYF
TRBV18	.	TRBJ2-5	CASSRSLLAGGLQETQYF
TRBV11-3	.	TRBJ2-1	CASSYGLAGGLANEQFF
TRBV19	.	TRBJ1-2	CASSPTAAGYGYTF
TRBV19	once	TRBJ2-5	CASSKSPDRGPQETQYF
TRBV5-1	.	TRBJ2-2	CASSLQGSTGELFF
TRBV5-1	.	TRBJ2-7	CASSLGLAGGSYEQYF
TRBV29-1	.	TRBJ1-5	CSVAPDSRGPQHF
TRBV19	.	TRBJ2-1	CASRTSGALYNEQFF
TRBV4-2	.	TRBJ1-2	CASSQIPSEAHTF
TRBV18	.	TRBJ2-1	CASSPTGGAYNEQFF
TRBV6-5	.	TRBJ2-1	CASSYFRGEQFF